The entry below describes one T cell receptor (beta chain). The sample comes from a study of T-cell reconstitution after alpha-beta-depleted transplantation in children. The CDR3 consists of 13 residues. The germline gives CDR1 SGHDT, CDR2 YYEEEE. V lost 5 bases and J lost 0, with 9 bases in between. Unique molecular identifiers were incorporated into the prepared TCRbeta library. TCRdb itself ran the PCR reads through MiXCR, one entry per CDR3 protein. The sample gives hundreds of thousands of distinct CDR3 sequences, 16% of which show up once; around 0.96% is in the top ten. The sample in question was PBMCs from the stem cell graft donor, obtained from the stem cell graft. The rearrangement links TRBV5-6 to TRBJ2-7; D unclear. The source is a human donor who donated a stem cell graft to a child with acute myeloid leukemia. The CDR3 DNA is TGTGCCAGCAGTGTCGAAACCTCCTACGAGCAGTACTTC. This gives the protein CASSVETSYEQYF. The whole variable domain, remainder taken from reference TRBV5-6 and TRBJ2-7, is DAGVTQSPTHLIKTRGQQVTLRCSPKSGHDTVSWYQQALGQGPQFIFQYYEEEERQRGNFPDRFSGHQFPNYSSELNVNALLLGDSALYLCASSVETSYEQYFGPGTRLTVT.